Each of the 5 T cell receptor beta chains below was sequenced from the same sample in a study of vaccination and CD4 T cells after COVID-19. Treatment: approximately 9-day PBMC culture with coronavirus spike peptide pools or control peptides (ViraFEST assay). With the Oncomine TCR Beta short-read assay, DNA from cultured CD4+ T cells was sequenced. In TCRdb, the PCR reads were re-called with MiXCR into one record per CDR3 protein. This sample has about 19,000 distinct CDR3 sequences, with roughly 23% found just once. No antigens are known for them. Specimen: cultured CD4+ T cells from blood. These receptors were obtained from a human donor with COVID-19.

The chain carries TRBV6-1 and TRBJ2-7, with 11 bases that match TRBD1. There are 16 residues in the CDR3. Germline CDR1 and CDR2: MNHNS and SASEGT. V dropped 6 bases and J dropped 2; count of bases not matched to a gene: 9. This CDR3 is CASSVGGQGATYEQYF. The CDR3 DNA reads as TGTGCCAGCAGCGTGGGCGGACAGGGGGCCACCTACGAGCAGTACTTC.

The chain has TRBV10-2 and TRBJ2-1; tentative D call: TRBD2 (5 bases). With 0 bases removed from V and 3 bases from J, the gap between germline ends came to 21 bases. The CDR3 is 19 amino acids. Germline V lookup: CDR1 WSHSY, CDR2 SAAADI. The CDR3 spells CASSESRSGSVLRYNEQFF. DNA of the CDR3: TGCGCCAGCAGTGAGTCGCGGAGTGGGAGTGTACTGCGCTACAATGAGCAGTTCTTC.

This chain links TRBV11-3 with TRBJ1-4; D not certain. Germline lookup yields CDR1 SGHNT and CDR2 YENEEA. This CDR3 contains 14 residues. V was clipped by 6 bases and J by 0 bases, with 8 bases between them. The CDR3 sequence: CASSRPPTNEKLFF. The CDR3 DNA sequence: TGTGCCAGCAGTCGGCCGCCAACTAATGAAAAACTGTTTTTT.

The V call is TRBV20-1, the J call TRBJ2-3; D possibly corresponds to TRBD2 (7 bases). Deletions cut 5 bases from V and 3 bases from J, with 24 bases between. Germline CDR1 is DFQATT and CDR2 is SNEGSKA (reference sequence). The CDR3 is 17 residues long. The CDR3 DNA reads as TGCAGTGCTGCCGTGACGGGGGGCGTTCGACGGACAGATACGCAGTATTTT. It encodes CSAAVTGGVRRTDTQYF.

The chain combines TRBV5-4 with TRBJ1-6; D unclear. CDR1 is SGHNT, CDR2 YYREEE, per germline (reference sequence). The CDR3 length is 14 residues. The germline V and J ends were trimmed by 0 bases and 7 bases, with 8 bases remaining between them. CDR3 sequence: CASSLGQANSPLHF. The CDR3 DNA is TGTGCCAGCAGCTTGGGGCAGGCAAATTCACCCCTCCACTTT.